Below, 27 T cell receptor beta chains from the same sample are listed, as sequenced in a study of blood T cell repertoires in COVID-19. The assay was immunoSEQ multiplex PCR, and TCRdb's table has in-frame clones only and misses some. The top ten clones hold around 4.6% of a sample with some 350,000 clones, 75% to 90% of them seen once. The sequenced sample was PBMCs or T cells enriched from blood (not recorded which). The origin of the receptors is a man aged 25-40 years who had recovered from COVID-19.

This clone was found once. J is TRBJ2-2 and V is TRBV5-1; D may be TRBD1 (5 bases). The V gene's germline CDR1 is SGHRS and CDR2 YFSETQ. The CDR3 is 16 residues long. Trimming left V 4 bases short and J 6 bases short, with 19 bases between. In DNA form, the CDR3 reads TGCGCCAGCAGCCGGCAGGGCACCTTCGAAGCCGGGGAGCTGTTTTTT. It is translated as CASSRQGTFEAGELFF.

V is TRBV7-9 and J is TRBJ1-5; tentatively, D is TRBD1 (5 bases). There are 17 residues in the CDR3. V was pared by 1 base and J by 4 bases, with 17 bases between. Germline CDR1 is SEHNR and CDR2 is FQNEAQ (reference sequence). The CDR3 coding sequence is TGTGCCAGCAGCTTAGGGGCGACAGCGCTTGGTAATCAGCCCCAGCATTTT. Protein: CASSLGATALGNQPQHF. The entire variable domain, with the rest obtained from reference TRBV7-9 and TRBJ1-5, is as follows: DTGVSQNPRHKITKRGQNVTFRCDPISEHNRLYWYRQTLGQGPEFLTYFQNEAQLEKSRLLSDRFSAERPKGSFSTLEIQRTEQGDSAMYLCASSLGATALGNQPQHFGDGTRLSIL.

The chain uses TRBV24-1 and TRBJ2-1; 12 bases agree with TRBD2. This CDR3 spans 18 amino acids. Germline V gene data show CDR1 as KGHDR and CDR2 as SFDVKD. V shed 4 bases, J shed 7 bases, and the junction held 13 bases outside the gene matches. In DNA, the CDR3 is TGTGCCACCAGTGACTCCCTCCCGCTAGCGGGGGGGCGGAATGAGCAGTTCTTC. Amino acid sequence: CATSDSLPLAGGRNEQFF.

This clone was seen once. The rearrangement uses TRBV5-5 and TRBJ1-1, with D hard to call. This CDR3 contains 15 residues. With 6 bases removed from V and 1 base from J, the gap between germline ends came to 16 bases. In germline, CDR1 is SGHKS, CDR2 YYEKEE (reference sequence). The CDR3 protein is CASTPGNSGNTEAFF. For the CDR3, the DNA is TGTGCCAGCACCCCTGGTAACTCCGGGAACACTGAAGCTTTCTTT.

This chain connects TRBV10-1 to TRBJ2-1, with D possibly being TRBD2 (5 bases). This CDR3 has 19 residues. V was pared by 0 bases and J by 3 bases, with 21 bases between. The V gene's germline CDR1 is WNHNN and CDR2 SYGVQD (reference sequence). The CDR3 DNA follows: TGCGCCAGCAGTGAGTCTATCGGACTGTCCCCAGCCATCTACAATGAGCAGTTCTTC. Translating gives CASSESIGLSPAIYNEQFF.

The chain is built from TRBV18 and TRBJ1-5; D not certain. Germline V lookup: CDR1 KGHSH, CDR2 LQKENI. The CDR3 totals 9 residues. Between the trimmed V and J ends, which lost 8 bases and 10 bases, there was a span of 6 bases. The CDR3 nucleotides are TGTGCCAGCCCCCAACCCCAGCATTTT. It specifies CASPQPQHF. Together with reference TRBV18 and TRBJ1-5, the CDR3 gives the full variable domain: NAGVMQNPRHLVRRRGQEARLRCSPMKGHSHVYWYRQLPEEGLKFMVYLQKENIIDESGMPKERFSAEFPKEGPSILRIQQVVRGDSAAYFCASPQPQHFGDGTRLSIL.

V is TRBV5-1 and J is TRBJ1-6, with TRBD1 matching over 7 bases. The germline CDR1 and CDR2 sequences are SGHRS and YFSETQ. CDR3 length: 14 amino acids. V dropped 4 bases and J dropped 3; count of bases not matched to a gene: 1. CDR3 coding DNA: TGCGCCAGCAGCGGACAGGACTATAATTCACCCCTCCACTTT. This codes for CASSGQDYNSPLHF.

The chain has TRBV7-6 and TRBJ2-3; TRBD1 might be the D (5 bases). Per germline, CDR1 SGHVS and CDR2 FNYEAQ. V was pared by 6 bases and J by 0 bases, with 19 bases between. CDR3 length: 17 residues. The CDR3 is CASSRDSHSYSTDTQYF. The CDR3 DNA reads as TGTGCCAGCAGTAGAGACAGCCACTCTTATAGCACAGATACGCAGTATTTT.

The V call is TRBV9, the J call TRBJ1-6; 8 positions match TRBD1. The CDR3 spans 15 residues. The J segment lost 7 bases and the V segment lost 3 bases, leaving 6 bases of the junction unmatched. CDR1 and CDR2 (germline): SGDLS, YYNGEE. This CDR3 reads CASSGGQGWNSPLHF. As DNA, the CDR3 is TGTGCCAGCAGCGGCGGACAGGGTTGGAATTCACCCCTCCACTTT. The variable domain in full, with the rest retrieved from reference TRBV9 and TRBJ1-6, is DSGVTQTPKHLITATGQRVTLRCSPRSGDLSVYWYQQSLDQGLQFLIQYYNGEERAKGNILERFSAQQFPDLHSELNLSSLELGDSALYFCASSGGQGWNSPLHFGNGTRLTVT.

The V call is TRBV27, the J call TRBJ1-2; 7 bases map to TRBD1. This CDR3 has 13 residues. Germline CDR1 is MNHEY and CDR2 is SMNVEV (reference sequence). The V segment lost 6 bases and the J segment 8 bases; nucleotides outside the gene matches: 9. CDR3 loop: CASSPTGVRGYTF. The DNA for the CDR3 is TGTGCCAGCAGCCCTACAGGGGTTCGCGGCTACACCTTC.

This clone was observed a handful of times. The chain uses TRBV5-1 and TRBJ2-2; D perhaps matches TRBD1 (6 bases). There are 15 residues in the CDR3. The germline V gene has CDR1 SGHRS and CDR2 YFSETQ. Trimming stripped 7 bases from V and 2 bases from J, with 15 bases between. Here the CDR3 reads CASLPGTINTGELFF. CDR3 DNA: TGCGCCAGCTTACCCGGGACAATAAACACCGGGGAGCTGTTTTTT.

This clone was detected a few times. The chain combines TRBV7-9 with TRBJ1-1; 7 bases match TRBD1. Germline assignment: CDR1 SEHNR and CDR2 FQNEAQ (reference sequence). V lost 5 bases and J lost 1; bases outside the gene matches: 7. The CDR3 is 15 amino acids. This CDR3 reads CASSPLQGRNTEAFF. CDR3 DNA: TGTGCCAGCAGCCCGCTACAGGGGAGGAACACTGAAGCTTTCTTT.

The DNA for the CDR3 is TGTGCCAGCAGCTGGGGACTAGCGGGGGATTACAATGAGCAGTTCTTC. Translated: CASSWGLAGDYNEQFF. This chain links TRBV5-5 with TRBJ2-1; 14 bases map to TRBD2. This CDR3 has 16 amino acids. The ends lost 3 bases at V and 4 bases at J; junction bases unmatched: 3. Germline V CDR1 and CDR2: SGHKS, YYEKEE (reference sequence).

A single count supports this clone. The chain recombines TRBV12-3 or TRBV12-4 with TRBJ2-1, with D unresolved. Trimming took off 7 bases at V and 6 bases at J, with 13 bases between the two ends. The length of the CDR3 is 13 residues. As DNA, the CDR3 is TGTGCCAGCACCCTGTACAGTCTCAATGAGCAGTTCTTC. Translating gives CASTLYSLNEQFF.

The chain is built from TRBV7-8 and TRBJ1-1; TRBD1 matches 7 bases. The junction had 10 bases not matched to a gene; V was cut back by 2 bases and J by 1 base. Per the germline V gene, CDR1 is SGHVS and CDR2 is FQNEAQ. CDR3 length: 17 amino acids. The CDR3 DNA follows: TGTGCCAGCAGCTTAAACAGGGGACGCCGGGGGAACACTGAAGCTTTCTTT. This translates into CASSLNRGRRGNTEAFF.

The chain recombines TRBV2 with TRBJ1-6; TRBD1 matches at 7 bases. The V gene's germline CDR1 is SNHLY and CDR2 FYNNEI. The CDR3 covers 16 residues. With 1 base clipped from V and 0 bases from J, the junction kept 0 bases outside the gene matches. CDR3 amino acids: CASSEGQGSYNSPLHF. CDR3 nucleotides: TGTGCCAGCAGTGAAGGACAGGGCTCCTATAATTCACCCCTCCACTTT.

This clone came up a few times. The chain employs TRBV6-5 and TRBJ1-1; 7 bases are a match to TRBD1. CDR3 size: 14 residues. Losses at the gene ends were 7 bases for V and 4 bases for J; bases not matched to a gene: 9. Germline V lookup: CDR1 MNHEY, CDR2 SVGAGI. The CDR3 loop is CASTTTGLGTEAFF. The DNA for the CDR3 is TGTGCCAGCACCACGACAGGGCTTGGCACTGAAGCTTTCTTT.

CDR3 in amino acids: CAWSLGTAGNTIYF. CDR3 nucleotide sequence: TGTGCCTGGAGCCTCGGGACAGCTGGAAACACCATATATTTT. The rearrangement links TRBV30 to TRBJ1-3; 7 bases map to TRBD1. Germline lookup yields CDR1 GTSNPN and CDR2 SVGIG (reference sequence). The CDR3 is made up of 14 amino acids. The V segment lost 3 bases and the J segment 2 bases; nucleotides outside the gene matches: 4.

V and J are TRBV4-1 and TRBJ1-4; no clear D gene. Germline values: CDR1 MGHRA, CDR2 YSYEKL. The CDR3 extends over 14 amino acids. V lost 5 bases and J 8 bases, leaving 15 bases between the germline ends. Here the CDR3 DNA reads TGCGCCAGCAGCGAACGAACCGTAGAGGAAAAACTGTTTTTT. Its translation: CASSERTVEEKLFF.

CDR3 residues: CASSLVSGGPTQYF. In nucleotides, the CDR3 is TGTGCCAGCAGCTTGGTTAGCGGGGGGCCCACTCAGTACTTC. V gene TRBV13 combines with J gene TRBJ2-4, with 10 bases identical to TRBD2. Germline V gene data show CDR1 as PRHDT and CDR2 as FYEKMQ (reference sequence). V was pared by 3 bases and J by 12 bases, with 8 bases of the junction left unmatched. The CDR3 runs to 14 residues.

This clone was seen only once. This rearrangement joins TRBV20-1 to TRBJ1-5; D unclear. Germline V gene data show CDR1 as DFQATT and CDR2 as SNEGSKA (reference sequence). Trimming took off 6 bases at V and 7 bases at J, with 10 bases between the two ends. The CDR3 is 11 amino acids. The chain's CDR3 is CSATDNQPQHF. CDR3 nucleotides: TGCAGTGCCACTGATAACCAGCCCCAGCATTTT.

This sequence joins TRBV2 and TRBJ1-5; 8 positions agree with TRBD1. This CDR3 is built from 16 residues. J gave up 2 bases and V 4 bases, and 7 bases lay outside the gene matches. Germline V gives CDR1 SNHLY, CDR2 FYNNEI. The DNA for the CDR3 is TGTGCCAGCAGTGCATCTTCAGGGGGCCGCAATCAGCCCCAGCATTTT. This translates into CASSASSGGRNQPQHF.

The chain carries TRBV5-1 and TRBJ2-3, with D maybe TRBD2 (5 bases). CDR3 length: 15 residues. V lost 2 bases, J lost 2 bases, and 12 bases lay in between. CDR1 and CDR2 (germline): SGHRS, YFSETQ. As DNA, the CDR3 is TGCGCCAGCAGCTTAGGAGGCAGGCTCACAGATACGCAGTATTTT. Its translation is CASSLGGRLTDTQYF.

This clone showed up just once. The CDR3 protein is CAITPGTSYNEQFF. For the CDR3, the DNA is TGTGCCATCACCCCCGGGACTAGCTACAATGAGCAGTTCTTC. This chain connects TRBV10-3 to TRBJ2-1; TRBD2 matches 8 bases. This CDR3 has 14 amino acids. Germline-derived CDR1 and CDR2 are ENHRY and SYGVKD. Unmatched junction bases numbered 5, after V lost 7 bases and J lost 3 bases.

The rearrangement links TRBV5-1 to TRBJ2-3, with D maybe TRBD1 (5 bases). The germline CDR1 and CDR2 sequences are SGHRS and YFSETQ. This CDR3 contains 16 residues. Trimming cost V 3 bases and J 2 bases, with 16 bases left between them. CDR3 sequence: CASSSTGYQNTDTQYF. The CDR3 DNA reads TGCGCCAGCAGCTCAACAGGATATCAGAACACAGATACGCAGTATTTT.

The rearrangement joins TRBV2 to TRBJ2-3, with 10 positions matching TRBD2. V was pared by 7 bases and J by 0 bases, with 1 base of the junction left unmatched. This CDR3 comprises 14 residues. Looked up from germline, CDR1 is SNHLY and CDR2 is FYNNEI. CDR3 coding DNA: TGTGCCAGCAAGACTAGCGGGAGCACAGATACGCAGTATTTT. Protein sequence: CASKTSGSTDTQYF.

The J gene is TRBJ2-7, the V gene TRBV11-1; 11 bases map to TRBD1. Germline V CDR1 and CDR2: SGHAT, FQDESV (reference sequence). The CDR3 is 16 amino acids. Germline trimming cut 2 bases from V and 7 bases from J; bases unmatched to any gene: 10. The CDR3 is CASSLTGTGGMAEQYF. The CDR3 nucleotides are TGTGCCAGCAGCTTAACCGGGACAGGGGGTATGGCAGAGCAGTACTTC.